This passage covers 21 T cell receptor beta chains from one sample sequenced in a study of T-cell reconstitution after alpha-beta-depleted transplantation in children. The TCRbeta library incorporated unique molecular identifiers. TCRdb ran MiXCR on the PCR reads and lists one entry per CDR3 protein. The sample consists of 500,000 or so distinct CDR3 sequences, 10% to 12% of them appearing once. The sequenced sample was PBMCs, mostly from graft donor cells, obtained 180 days after TCRalphabeta/CD19-depleted stem cell transplant. The receptors derive from a female patient aged 2-15 years who had a stem cell transplant for aplastic anemia, so the T cells may come from the graft donor.

This clonotype was detected many times. The J gene is TRBJ2-3, the V gene TRBV20-1, with 8 bases identical to TRBD2. Trimming at V came to 3 bases and at J to 5 bases, leaving 4 bases not matched to a gene. This CDR3 contains 13 residues. Germline V gene lookup returns CDR1 DFQATT and CDR2 SNEGSKA (reference sequence). CDR3 DNA sequence: TGCAGTGCTAGCGGGAGGGCCGGAGATACGCAGTATTTT. It is translated as CSASGRAGDTQYF.

In its sample, this clonotype was seen many times. Written as DNA, the CDR3 is TGCGCCAGCAGCTCGGGCACGGCGAACACCGGGGAGCTGTTTTTT. It yields the protein CASSSGTANTGELFF. The rearrangement uses TRBV5-1 and TRBJ2-2; D remains unclear. CDR1 SGHRS and CDR2 YFSETQ come from the germline V gene. V lost 3 bases to trimming and J lost 0 bases, with 9 bases between them. The CDR3 spans 15 residues.

This sequence joins TRBV20-1 and TRBJ2-5; TRBD2 is a possible D gene (5 bases). Germline CDR1 is DFQATT and CDR2 is SNEGSKA (reference sequence). Trimming cost V 6 bases and J 4 bases, with 9 bases left between them. The CDR3 spans 11 residues. The CDR3 reads CSARRPETQYF. In DNA, the CDR3 is TGCAGTGCGCGGAGGCCAGAGACCCAGTACTTC.

The rearrangement links TRBV3-1 to TRBJ2-5, with 11 bases fitting TRBD2. This CDR3 spans 13 amino acids. The V segment lost 8 bases and the J segment 4 bases; nucleotides outside the gene matches: 3. Germline V gene data show CDR1 as LGHDT and CDR2 as YNNKEL (reference sequence). The CDR3 bases are TGTGCCAGCCATACTAGCGGGAGAGAGACCCAGTACTTC. Encoded protein: CASHTSGRETQYF.

This clonotype was seen only a few times. The rearrangement uses TRBV21-1 and TRBJ2-7; TRBD1 reflects the table's D call only, with no check against the DNA. TRBV21-1 is annotated as a pseudogene. The CDR3 extends over 19 amino acids. CDR3 bases: TGTGCCAGCACCAAATTTGAACACCCCAAGGACAGGGATTTTTACGAGCAGTACTTC. Residues: CASTKFEHPKDRDFYEQYF.

The chain links TRBV6-1 to TRBJ2-3; 11 nucleotides align to TRBD2. V shed 4 bases, J shed 0 bases, and the junction held 6 bases outside the gene matches. This CDR3 spans 17 amino acids. Germline values: CDR1 MNHNS, CDR2 SASEGT. CDR3 protein: CASSAWTSGRSTDTQYF. The CDR3 bases are TGTGCCAGCAGTGCCTGGACTAGCGGGCGTAGCACAGATACGCAGTATTTT.

The chain has TRBV2 and TRBJ2-7; 10 bases fit TRBD1. CDR3 size: 14 residues. The trim removed 4 bases at V and 2 bases at J, leaving 2 bases unmatched. Germline CDR1 and CDR2: SNHLY and FYNNEI. CDR3 coding DNA: TGTGCCAGCAGTGGGGACAGGGGCGCCTACGAGCAGTACGTC. Translated: CASSGDRGAYEQYV.

The rearrangement joins TRBV20-1 to TRBJ2-1; weak D call: TRBD2 (6 bases). V gave up 2 bases and J gave up 9 bases, with 23 bases separating them. This CDR3 has 16 residues. The germline V gene has CDR1 DFQATT and CDR2 SNEGSKA (reference sequence). This CDR3 is CSARRLGLVLQAEQFF. The DNA for the CDR3 is TGCAGTGCTAGACGACTAGGGCTTGTGCTACAGGCTGAGCAGTTCTTC.

This clonotype occurred a few times. The V gene is TRBV12-3 or TRBV12-4, the J gene TRBJ2-3, with a possible D match to TRBD2 (6 bases). Deletions cut 3 bases from V and 5 bases from J, with 12 bases between. The CDR3 runs to 14 residues. Here the CDR3 reads CASSLAGNIDTQYF. CDR3 DNA: TGTGCCAGCAGTTTGGCGGGAAACATAGATACGCAGTATTTT.

This clonotype has just a few counts. The rearrangement uses TRBV7-6 and TRBJ1-1; no clear D gene. The CDR3 loop spans 14 amino acids. Per the germline V gene, CDR1 is SGHVS and CDR2 is FNYEAQ. Trimming shortened V by 5 bases and J by 1 base, and 11 bases separated the two germline ends. The CDR3 nucleotides are TGTGCCAGCAGCCCGGGTCTTTGGAACACTGAAGCTTTCTTT. Residues: CASSPGLWNTEAFF. Together with reference TRBV7-6 and TRBJ1-1, the CDR3 gives the full variable domain: GAGVSQSPRYKVTKRGQDVALRCDPISGHVSLYWYRQALGQGPEFLTYFNYEAQQDKSGLPNDRFSAERPEGSISTLTIQRTEQRDSAMYRCASSPGLWNTEAFFGQGTRLTVV.

The V and J genes are TRBV5-6 and TRBJ2-3, with TRBD2 identical over 11 bases. Germline values: CDR1 SGHDT, CDR2 YYEEEE. V shed 2 bases and J 5 bases; nucleotides not matched to a gene: 4. The CDR3 extends over 15 amino acids. This chain's CDR3 is CASSLMLAGGDTQYF. DNA for the CDR3: TGTGCCAGCAGCTTAATGCTAGCGGGAGGAGATACGCAGTATTTT.

This clonotype was observed a few times. The chain combines TRBV27 with TRBJ2-3; D possibly corresponds to TRBD2 (6 bases). V shed 6 bases and J shed 2 bases, with 9 bases lying between them. The V gene's germline CDR1 is MNHEY and CDR2 SMNVEV (reference sequence). The CDR3 runs to 13 residues. DNA of the CDR3: TGTGCCAGCAGGCGGGGCTACACAGATACGCAGTATTTT. Amino acid sequence: CASRRGYTDTQYF.

This clonotype was detected many times. The chain carries TRBV6-2 or TRBV6-3 and TRBJ2-7, with 7 bases fitting TRBD2. V lost 6 bases to trimming and J lost 3 bases; unmatched junction nucleotides: 8. The CDR3 is made up of 14 amino acids. CDR1 MNHEY and CDR2 SVGEGT come from the germline V gene. CDR3 loop: CASSLERDRYEQYF. The CDR3 nucleotides are TGTGCCAGCAGCTTGGAGCGGGATCGCTACGAGCAGTACTTC.

V is TRBV7-8 and J is TRBJ1-5; D gene unclear. Per germline, CDR1 SGHVS and CDR2 FQNEAQ. V was trimmed by 0 bases and J by 6 bases, leaving 12 bases between them. The CDR3 totals 15 residues. In nucleotides, the CDR3 is TGTGCCAGCAGCTTAGCCGGGCCCGGCCCTCAGCCCCAGCATTTT. Its translation is CASSLAGPGPQPQHF. The entire variable domain, with the rest obtained from reference TRBV7-8 and TRBJ1-5, is as follows: GAGVSQSPRYKVAKRGQDVALRCDPISGHVSLFWYQQALGQGPEFLTYFQNEAQLDKSGLPSDRFFAERPEGSVSTLKIQRTQQEDSAVYLCASSLAGPGPQPQHFGDGTRLSIL.

This clonotype was seen only a few times. The rearrangement links TRBV12-3 or TRBV12-4 to TRBJ2-1; no definite D call. Deletions cut 6 bases from V and 2 bases from J, with 11 bases between. This CDR3 has 14 amino acids. The CDR3 nucleotides read TGTGCCAGCAGCGATAGAATTGCCTACAATGAGCAGTTCTTC. As protein: CASSDRIAYNEQFF.

The chain recombines TRBV6-5 with TRBJ2-1, with TRBD2 matching 12 bases. There are 16 residues in the CDR3. V trimming: 0 bases; J trimming: 6 bases; junction bases outside the gene matches: 3. Germline CDR1 and CDR2: MNHEY and SVGAGI. This chain's CDR3 is CASSYSRLAGVNEQFF. In DNA, the CDR3 is TGTGCCAGCAGTTACTCGAGACTAGCGGGAGTCAATGAGCAGTTCTTC.

There are many counts of this clonotype. The chain uses TRBV14 and TRBJ2-3, with TRBD1 as a possible D gene (5 bases). Trimming removed 4 bases from V and 0 bases from J, with 11 bases in between. The CDR3 has 15 amino acids. Germline-derived CDR1 and CDR2 are SGHDN and FVKESK. This CDR3 reads CASSLTVASTDTQYF. Written as DNA, the CDR3 is TGTGCCAGCAGCCTGACAGTAGCTAGCACAGATACGCAGTATTTT.

This clonotype was detected a few times. The genes are TRBV15 and TRBJ2-3; D uncertain. CDR1 is LNHNV and CDR2 is YYDKDF in the germline V gene (reference sequence). This CDR3 region has 12 residues. Trimming pared 7 bases from V and 6 bases from J, leaving 11 bases between. CDR3 sequence: CATTRTPDTQYF. CDR3 coding DNA: TGTGCCACCACCCGTACACCGGATACGCAGTATTTT.

This clonotype turned up a few times. CDR3 in DNA: TGCAGCGTTGATGGGGGTATGAACACTGAAGCTTTCTTT. Its translation is CSVDGGMNTEAFF. The V and J genes are TRBV29-1 and TRBJ1-1; a weak D match, TRBD1 (5 bases). CDR3 length: 13 amino acids. Trimming took off 3 bases at V and 0 bases at J, with 8 bases between the two ends. CDR1 is SQVTM, CDR2 ANQGSEA, per germline. The full variable domain, completed using reference TRBV29-1 and TRBJ1-1, is SAVISQKPSRDICQRGTSLTIQCQVDSQVTMMFWYRQQPGQSLTLIATANQGSEATYESGFVIDKFPISRPNLTFSTLTVSNMSPEDSSIYLCSVDGGMNTEAFFGQGTRLTVV.

Worth noting for this clonotype: A much larger clone lies a single base off, so this may be a read error. The chain recombines TRBV6-5 with TRBJ2-6, with D tentatively TRBD1 (5 bases). The CDR3 length is 17 residues. Germline V CDR1 and CDR2: MNHEY, SVGAGI. This CDR3 reads CASSSSEWFSGANGLTF. The CDR3 DNA sequence: TGTGCCAGCAGTTCTTCCGAGTGGTTCTCTGGGGCCAACGGCCTGACTTTC.

This chain joins TRBV25-1 and TRBJ2-1, with D maybe TRBD2 (6 bases). The germline V gene has CDR1 MGHDK and CDR2 SYGVNS. Trimming took off 7 bases at V and 0 bases at J, with 16 bases between the two ends. The CDR3 length is 16 residues. Here the CDR3 DNA reads TGTGCCAGCAATGGGGGGTCGGGAAGCTCCTACAATGAGCAGTTCTTC. Its translation: CASNGGSGSSYNEQFF. The whole variable domain, remainder taken from reference TRBV25-1 and TRBJ2-1, is EADIYQTPRYLVIGTGKKITLECSQTMGHDKMYWYQQDPGMELHLIHYSYGVNSTEKGDLSSESTVSRIRTEHFPLTLESARPSHTSQYLCASNGGSGSSYNEQFFGPGTRLTVL.